The subject of this entry is one T cell receptor (beta chain). The antigen is undetermined. The V gene lost 8 bases and the J gene lost 0 bases, with 18 bases spanning the gap. CDR3 length: 16 residues. The sample originates from a study of blood T cells in healthy people across ages. Study-level findings and limits: Not knowing donor CMV status may have confounded expanded clonotype changes.

The total RNA that was extracted per sample amounted to at least 5.5 micrograms. The second PCR ran roughly 6 to 12 cycles with a sample-barcoded 5' primer and J-beta primers. Every single cDNA molecule received a tag from a template-switch adaptor with 12 random nucleotides. TCRdb itself ran the 5' RACE reads through MiXCR, one entry per CDR3 protein. The sample records 450,000 to 700,000 distinct CDR3 sequences, 25% to 30% being singletons. The genes are TRBV12-3 or TRBV12-4 and TRBJ2-3; D might be TRBD1 (5 bases). The sequencing input was blood. The receptor was derived from a woman aged 70-85 years in good health. CDR3 sequence (DNA): TGTGCCAGCGGCTTAAGGGGCCCCCCTAGCACAGATACGCAGTATTTT. Its translation is CASGLRGPPSTDTQYF.